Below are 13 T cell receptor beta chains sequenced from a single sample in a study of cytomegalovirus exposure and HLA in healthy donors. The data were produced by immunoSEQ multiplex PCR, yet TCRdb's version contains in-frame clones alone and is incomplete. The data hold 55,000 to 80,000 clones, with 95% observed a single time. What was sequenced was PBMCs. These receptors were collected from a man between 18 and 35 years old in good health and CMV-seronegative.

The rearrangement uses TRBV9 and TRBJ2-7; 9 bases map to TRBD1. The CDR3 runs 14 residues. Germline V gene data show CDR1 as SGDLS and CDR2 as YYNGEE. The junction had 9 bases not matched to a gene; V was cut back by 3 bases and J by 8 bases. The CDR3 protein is CASSAGTGYQKQYF. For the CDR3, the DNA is TGTGCCAGCAGCGCCGGGACAGGGTACCAGAAGCAGTACTTC.

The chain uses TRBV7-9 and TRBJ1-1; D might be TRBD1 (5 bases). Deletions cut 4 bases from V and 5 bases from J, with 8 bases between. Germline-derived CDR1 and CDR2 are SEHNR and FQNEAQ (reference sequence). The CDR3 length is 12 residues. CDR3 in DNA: TGTGCCAGCAGCTCGGGGGTAACTGAAGCTTTCTTT. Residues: CASSSGVTEAFF.

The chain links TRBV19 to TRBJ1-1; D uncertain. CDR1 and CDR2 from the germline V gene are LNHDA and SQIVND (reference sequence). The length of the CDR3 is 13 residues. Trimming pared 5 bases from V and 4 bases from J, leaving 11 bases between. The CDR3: CASSSSGSTEAFF. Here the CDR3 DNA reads TGTGCCAGTAGTTCCTCGGGGAGCACTGAAGCTTTCTTT.

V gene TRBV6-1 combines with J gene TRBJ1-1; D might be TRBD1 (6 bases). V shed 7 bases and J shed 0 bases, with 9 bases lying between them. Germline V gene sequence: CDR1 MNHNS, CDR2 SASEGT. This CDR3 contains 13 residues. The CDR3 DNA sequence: TGTGCCAGCAATGACAGGATGAACACTGAAGCTTTCTTT. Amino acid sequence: CASNDRMNTEAFF.

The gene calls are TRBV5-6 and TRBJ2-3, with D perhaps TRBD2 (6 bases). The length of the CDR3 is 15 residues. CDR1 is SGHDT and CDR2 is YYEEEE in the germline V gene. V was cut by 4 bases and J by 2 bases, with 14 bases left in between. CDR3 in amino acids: CASSGGYPSTDTQYF. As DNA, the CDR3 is TGTGCCAGCAGCGGGGGGTATCCCTCCACAGATACGCAGTATTTT.

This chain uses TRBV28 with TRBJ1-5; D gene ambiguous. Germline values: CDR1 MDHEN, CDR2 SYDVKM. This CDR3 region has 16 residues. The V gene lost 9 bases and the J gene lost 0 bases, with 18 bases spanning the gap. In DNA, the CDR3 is TGTGCCAGGGCTCAGGACTCTCTAGGTAGCAATCAGCCCCAGCATTTT. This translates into CARAQDSLGSNQPQHF.

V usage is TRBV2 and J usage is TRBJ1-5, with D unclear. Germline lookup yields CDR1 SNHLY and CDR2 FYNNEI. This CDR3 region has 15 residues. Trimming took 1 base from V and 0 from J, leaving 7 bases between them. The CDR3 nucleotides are TGTGCCAGCAGTGAAGTGACAATTAGCAATCAGCCCCAGCATTTT. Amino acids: CASSEVTISNQPQHF.

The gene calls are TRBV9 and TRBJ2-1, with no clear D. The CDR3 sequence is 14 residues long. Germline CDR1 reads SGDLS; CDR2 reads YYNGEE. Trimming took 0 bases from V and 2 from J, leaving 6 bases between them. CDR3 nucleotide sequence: TGTGCCAGCAGCGTAGCTCCTACCTACAATGAGCAGTTCTTC. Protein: CASSVAPTYNEQFF.

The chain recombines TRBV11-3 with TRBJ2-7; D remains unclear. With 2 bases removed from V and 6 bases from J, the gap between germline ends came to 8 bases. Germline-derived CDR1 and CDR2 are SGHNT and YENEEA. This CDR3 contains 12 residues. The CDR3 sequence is CASSLLRGEQYF. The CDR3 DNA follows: TGTGCCAGCAGCTTACTGCGAGGCGAGCAGTACTTC.

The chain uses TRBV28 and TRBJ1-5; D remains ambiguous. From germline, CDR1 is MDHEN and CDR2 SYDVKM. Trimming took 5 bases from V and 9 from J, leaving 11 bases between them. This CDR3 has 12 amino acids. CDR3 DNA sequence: TGTGCCAGCAGTAGGTTTGGAGGGCCCCAGCATTTT. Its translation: CASSRFGGPQHF. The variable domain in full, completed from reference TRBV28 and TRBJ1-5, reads DVKVTQSSRYLVKRTGEKVFLECVQDMDHENMFWYRQDPGLGLRLIYFSYDVKMKEKGDIPEGYSVSREKKERFSLILESASTNQTSMYLCASSRFGGPQHFGDGTRLSIL.

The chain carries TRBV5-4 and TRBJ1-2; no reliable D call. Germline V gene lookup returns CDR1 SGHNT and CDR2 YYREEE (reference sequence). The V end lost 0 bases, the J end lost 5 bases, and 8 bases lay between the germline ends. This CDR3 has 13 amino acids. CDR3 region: CASSLAGGYGYTF. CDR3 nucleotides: TGTGCCAGCAGCTTGGCCGGCGGGTATGGCTACACCTTC. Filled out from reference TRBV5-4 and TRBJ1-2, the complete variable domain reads ETGVTQSPTHLIKTRGQQVTLRCSSQSGHNTVSWYQQALGQGPQFIFQYYREEENGRGNFPPRFSGLQFPNYSSELNVNALELDDSALYLCASSLAGGYGYTFGSGTRLTVV.

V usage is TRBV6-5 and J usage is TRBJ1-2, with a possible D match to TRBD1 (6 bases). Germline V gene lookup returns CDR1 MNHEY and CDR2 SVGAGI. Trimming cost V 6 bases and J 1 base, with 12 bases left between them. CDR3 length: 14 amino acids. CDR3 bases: TGTGCCAGCAGGCCAACAGGGAATAACTATGGCTACACCTTC. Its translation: CASRPTGNNYGYTF.

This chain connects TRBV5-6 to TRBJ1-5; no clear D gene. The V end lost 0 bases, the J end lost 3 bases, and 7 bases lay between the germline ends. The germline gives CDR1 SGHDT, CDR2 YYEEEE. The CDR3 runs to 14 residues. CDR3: CASSLAGNNQPQHF. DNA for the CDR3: TGTGCCAGCAGCTTGGCGGGGAACAATCAGCCCCAGCATTTT.